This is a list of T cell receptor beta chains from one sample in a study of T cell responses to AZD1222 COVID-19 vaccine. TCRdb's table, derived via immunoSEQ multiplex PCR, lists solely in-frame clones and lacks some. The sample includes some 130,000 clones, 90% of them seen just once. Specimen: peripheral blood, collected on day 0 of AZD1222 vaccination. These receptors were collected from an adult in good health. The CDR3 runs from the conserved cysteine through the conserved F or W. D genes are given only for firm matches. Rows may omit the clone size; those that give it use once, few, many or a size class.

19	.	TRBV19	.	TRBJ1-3	TGTGCCAGTACCACCTTGGGGATGGGCAGAAAACTCTCTGGAAACACCATATATTTT	CASTTLGMGRKLSGNTIYF
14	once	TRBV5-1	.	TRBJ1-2	TGCGCCAGCAGCCCGGGGGGCAGGCTCCCCGGCTACACCTTC	CASSPGGRLPGYTF
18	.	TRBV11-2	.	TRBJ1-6	TGTGCCAGCAGCTACCCCCCCGTCCTGCTGGACAGTAATTCACCCCTCCACTTT	CASSYPPVLLDSNSPLHF
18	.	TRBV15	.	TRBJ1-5	TGTGCCACCAGCAGAGAAGTAAGGAGGGGAAGCTCCAATCAGCCCCAGCATTTT	CATSREVRRGSSNQPQHF
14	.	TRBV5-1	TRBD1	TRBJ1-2	TGCGCCAGCAGCTACGCAGACAGGGTCTATGGCTACACCTTC	CASSYADRVYGYTF
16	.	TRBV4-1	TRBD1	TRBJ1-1	TGCGCCAGCAGCCCAGCGGACAGGTACGGAGGCACTGAAGCTTTCTTT	CASSPADRYGGTEAFF
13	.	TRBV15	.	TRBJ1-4	TGTGCCACCAGCAGAGCCCTTAATGAAAAACTGTTTTTT	CATSRALNEKLFF
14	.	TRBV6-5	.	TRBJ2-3	TGTGCCAGCAGTTACTCCACAGGCACAGATACGCAGTATTTT	CASSYSTGTDTQYF
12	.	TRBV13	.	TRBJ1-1	TGTGCCAGCAGCTTTGAGACGGCGGAAGCTTTCTTT	CASSFETAEAFF
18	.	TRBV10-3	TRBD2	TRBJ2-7	TGTGCCACCACCGGGACTAGCGGGGGGGCTACGGCTGTCCACGAGCAGTACTTC	CATTGTSGGATAVHEQYF
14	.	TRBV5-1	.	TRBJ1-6	TGCGCCAGCAGCCCCGGGGGAGGAAATTCACCCCTCCACTTT	CASSPGGGNSPLHF
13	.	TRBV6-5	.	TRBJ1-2	TGTGCCAGCAGTTTGCAGGGGAACTATGGCTACACCTTC	CASSLQGNYGYTF
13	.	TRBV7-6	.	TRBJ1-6	TGTGCCAGCAGCTTAGATTATAATTCACCCCTCCACTTT	CASSLDYNSPLHF
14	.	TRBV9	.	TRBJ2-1	TGTGCCAGCAGCGTCGGGGTCCGCGCAGGTGAGCAGTTCTTC	CASSVGVRAGEQFF
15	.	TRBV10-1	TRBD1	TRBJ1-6	TGCGCCAGCAGCCCCGGGACAGGGGGTTTTTCACCCCTCCACTTT	CASSPGTGGFSPLHF
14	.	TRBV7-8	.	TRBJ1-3	TGTGCCAGCAGCTCGAGGCAGCCTGGAAACACCATATATTTT	CASSSRQPGNTIYF
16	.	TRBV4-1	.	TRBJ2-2	TGCGCCAGCAGCCAAGCGGGGTACCCGAACACCGGGGAGCTGTTTTTT	CASSQAGYPNTGELFF
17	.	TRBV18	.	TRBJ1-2	TGTGCCAGCTCACCGAATTGGGACACCTCTCAGAGTAAGGGCTACACCTTC	CASSPNWDTSQSKGYTF
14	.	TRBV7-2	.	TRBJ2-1	TGTGCCAGCAGCGCCTCGGGACTCGTATGGGAGCAGTTCTTC	CASSASGLVWEQFF
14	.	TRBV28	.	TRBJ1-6	TGTGCCAGCTCCTGGAGCTCCTATAATTCACCCCTCCACTTT	CASSWSSYNSPLHF
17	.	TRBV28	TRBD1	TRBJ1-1	TGTGCCAGCACTACCCTCGGGGAGACAGGGATGAACACTGAAGCTTTCTTT	CASTTLGETGMNTEAFF
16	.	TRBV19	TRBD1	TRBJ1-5	TGTGCCAGTAGTACGACAGGGGTTTTTGAGGATCAGCCCCAGCATTTT	CASSTTGVFEDQPQHF
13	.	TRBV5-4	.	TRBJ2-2	TGTGCCAGCAGCTTGGCAGGTTTTGGGGAGCTGTTTTTT	CASSLAGFGELFF
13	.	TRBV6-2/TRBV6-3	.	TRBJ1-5	TGTGCCAGCAGTCGACAGCTCAATCAGCCCCAGCATTTT	CASSRQLNQPQHF
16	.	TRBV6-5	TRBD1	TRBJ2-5	TGTGCCAGCAGTTACTCGGGGGACAGTCTCCAAGAGACCCAGTACTTC	CASSYSGDSLQETQYF
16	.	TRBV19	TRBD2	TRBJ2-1	TGTGCCAGTAGTCGGGCTAGCGGGGGGCCTTCCAATGAGCAGTTCTTC	CASSRASGGPSNEQFF
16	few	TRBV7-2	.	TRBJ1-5	TGTGCCAGCAGCGGAAGAATTACAGGTTTCAATCAGCCCCAGCATTTT	CASSGRITGFNQPQHF
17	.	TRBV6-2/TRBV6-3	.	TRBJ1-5	TGTGCCAGCAGTTACTCGATGGGGGGGCGATCCAATCAGCCCCAGCATTTT	CASSYSMGGRSNQPQHF
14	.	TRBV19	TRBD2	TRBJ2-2	TGTGCCAGTAGTATCCGCGGGGGCACCGGGGAGCTGTTTTTT	CASSIRGGTGELFF
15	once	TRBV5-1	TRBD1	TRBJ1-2	TGCGCCAGCAGCTTGGCCGAAGGAAGGGGGCCTGGCTACACCTTC	CASSLAEGRGPGYTF
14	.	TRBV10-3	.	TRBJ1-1	TGTGCCATCAGTGGGTGGAGGGAGCACACTGAAGCTTTCTTT	CAISGWREHTEAFF
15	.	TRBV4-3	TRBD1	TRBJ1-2	TGCGCCAGCAGCCAGGGAGAGGACAGGGCCTATGGCTACACCTTC	CASSQGEDRAYGYTF
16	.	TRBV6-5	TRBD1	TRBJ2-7	TGTGCCAGCAGTTATTCCGCCGGGACAGGGCTTTACGAGCAGTACTTC	CASSYSAGTGLYEQYF
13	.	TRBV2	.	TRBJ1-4	TGTGCCAGCGCGGCGGGGGCCGCCCAAAAACTGTTTTTT	CASAAGAAQKLFF
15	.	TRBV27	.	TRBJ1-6	TGTGCCAGCACCCCTTGGGCAGATAGTAATTCACCCCTCCACTTT	CASTPWADSNSPLHF
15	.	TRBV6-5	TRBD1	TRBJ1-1	TGTGCCAGCAGTAAGACAGGGGGCGAACGCACTGAAGCTTTCTTT	CASSKTGGERTEAFF
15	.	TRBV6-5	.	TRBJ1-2	TGTGCCAGCAGTTACGCTCCGGGCGAAAACTATGGCTACACCTTC	CASSYAPGENYGYTF
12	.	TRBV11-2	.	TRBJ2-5	TGTGCCAGCAGCTTAGATCGGGGGACCCAGTACTTC	CASSLDRGTQYF
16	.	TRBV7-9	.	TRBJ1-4	TGTGCCAGCAGCACGCGACCCAGGGTCGGGGATGAAAAACTGTTTTTT	CASSTRPRVGDEKLFF
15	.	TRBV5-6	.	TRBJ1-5	TGTGCCAGCAGCTTGGGGTCGGCGAGCAATCAGCCCCAGCATTTT	CASSLGSASNQPQHF
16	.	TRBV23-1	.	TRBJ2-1	TGCGCCAGCAGTCATACAGAAGGGTTACTCTACAATGAGCAGTTCTTC	CASSHTEGLLYNEQFF
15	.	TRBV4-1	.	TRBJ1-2	TGCGCCAGCAGCCAAGGGGTTCCGACGGGCTATGGCTACACCTTC	CASSQGVPTGYGYTF
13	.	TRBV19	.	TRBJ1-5	TGTGCCAGTAGTATGACTTTAAAGCAGCCCCAGCATTTT	CASSMTLKQPQHF
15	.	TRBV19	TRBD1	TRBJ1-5	TGTGCCAGTAGTATAGGGGCGACAGGGGATCAGCCCCAGCATTTT	CASSIGATGDQPQHF
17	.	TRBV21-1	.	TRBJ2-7	TGTGCCAGCAGCAAAGCGCGGACGGGTTTGGGCTCCTACGAGCAGTACTTC	CASSKARTGLGSYEQYF
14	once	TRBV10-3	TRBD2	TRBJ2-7	TGTGCCATCAGCGTCGAGGGAGGGAAATACGAGCAGTACTTC	CAISVEGGKYEQYF
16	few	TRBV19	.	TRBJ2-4	TGTGCCAGTAGTATACAAGGGCAGGGGGCCAAAAACATTCAGTACTTC	CASSIQGQGAKNIQYF
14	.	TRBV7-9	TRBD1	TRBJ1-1	TGTGCCAGCAGCTTACAGGGGGCATCCACTGAAGCTTTCTTT	CASSLQGASTEAFF
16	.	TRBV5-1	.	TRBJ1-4	TGCGCCAGCAGCTTCCTCGTCGGGACGGGAAAAGAAAAACTGTTTTTT	CASSFLVGTGKEKLFF
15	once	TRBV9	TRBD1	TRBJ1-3	TGTGCCAGCAGCGTAGGGGACAGGACTGGAAACACCATATATTTT	CASSVGDRTGNTIYF
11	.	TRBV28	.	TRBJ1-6	TGTGCCAGCAGTTTATCAGGAAGCCTCCACTTT	CASSLSGSLHF
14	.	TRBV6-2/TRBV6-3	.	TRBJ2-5	TGTGCCTGCAGTCCGGGTAGCGCTCGAGAGACCCAGTACTTC	CACSPGSARETQYF
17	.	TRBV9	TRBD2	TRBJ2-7	TGTGCCAGCAGCAACCATCCGCTAGCGGGGGGGCCCTACGAGCAGTACTTC	CASSNHPLAGGPYEQYF
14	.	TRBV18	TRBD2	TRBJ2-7	TGTGCCAGCTCACTAGCGGGCACCAACTACGAGCAGTACTTC	CASSLAGTNYEQYF
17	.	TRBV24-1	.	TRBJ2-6	TGTGCCACCGAATTTTCCGCCGGGAAACACGGGGCCAACGTCCTGACTTTC	CATEFSAGKHGANVLTF
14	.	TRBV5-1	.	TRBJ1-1	TGCGCCAGCAGCCCCGGCGGCGTATCAGAAGAAGCTTTCTTT	CASSPGGVSEEAFF